The 28 T cell receptor beta chains in this list originate from one sample, sequenced in a study of blood T cell repertoires in COVID-19. The table came from immunoSEQ multiplex PCR; TCRdb's copy has only in-frame clones and leaves some out. The table records some 150,000 clones, around 85% of them present only once. Source material: peripheral blood. These receptors came from a woman aged 55 to 70 with COVID-19, enrolled during active disease.

The rearrangement links TRBV4-1 to TRBJ1-5, with D unresolved. The germline V and J ends were trimmed by 1 base and 7 bases, with 14 bases remaining between them. This CDR3 has 15 amino acids. Germline CDR1 and CDR2: MGHRA and YSYEKL. In DNA, the CDR3 is TGCGCCAGCAGCCAAGTTGGCGGTTTTGAACAGCCCCAGCATTTT. Encoded protein: CASSQVGGFEQPQHF.

The chain couples TRBV10-1 to TRBJ2-7; no firm D call. CDR1 is WNHNN and CDR2 is SYGVQD in the germline V gene (reference sequence). Trimming pared 10 bases from V and 5 bases from J, leaving 9 bases between. This CDR3 has 10 amino acids. The CDR3 DNA follows: TGCGCCACAAGACTCGACGAGCAGTACTTC. Translating gives CATRLDEQYF.

This chain links TRBV6-5 with TRBJ1-2, with 9 bases lining up with TRBD1. The ends lost 4 bases at V and 7 bases at J; junction bases unmatched: 4. Germline CDR1 and CDR2: MNHEY and SVGAGI. The CDR3 spans 13 residues. For the CDR3, the DNA is TGTGCCAGCAGTTTACAGGGGGCGCCTGGCTACACCTTC. Protein product: CASSLQGAPGYTF.

V is TRBV28 and J is TRBJ2-1; 12 bases line up with TRBD2. This CDR3 has 16 amino acids. V lost 5 bases, J lost 8 bases, and 10 bases stayed unmatched. Per the germline V gene, CDR1 is MDHEN and CDR2 is SYDVKM. For the CDR3, the DNA is TGTGCCAGCAGTCGACAGGGGGCTAGCGGGAGGGATGAGCAGTTCTTC. This codes for CASSRQGASGRDEQFF.

The chain links TRBV3-1 (or the pseudogene TRBV3-2) to TRBJ1-2, with TRBD1 matching over 9 bases. Germline CDR1 reads LGHDT; CDR2 reads YNNKEL (reference sequence). This CDR3 has 17 amino acids. Trimming cost V 2 bases and J 5 bases; bases outside gene matches: 12. This chain's CDR3 is CASSQLTRDRDGYGYTF. The CDR3 bases are TGTGCCAGCAGCCAACTAACCCGGGACAGGGATGGATATGGCTACACCTTC.

This chain links TRBV7-9 with TRBJ1-5; D perhaps matches TRBD1 (6 bases). The CDR3 totals 14 residues. The V and J ends lost 3 bases and 0 bases respectively, with 6 bases between them. Germline V gene lookup returns CDR1 SEHNR and CDR2 FQNEAQ (reference sequence). CDR3 region: CASSLDSSNQPQHF. CDR3 DNA: TGTGCCAGCAGCTTGGACAGTAGCAATCAGCCCCAGCATTTT.

The chain joins TRBV20-1 to TRBJ1-1; D possibly corresponds to TRBD1 (5 bases). Germline values: CDR1 DFQATT, CDR2 SNEGSKA (reference sequence). The length of the CDR3 is 16 residues. Trimming removed 6 bases from V and 4 bases from J, with 24 bases in between. The CDR3 region is CSASAGLTVRTTEAFF. The CDR3 DNA reads TGCAGTGCCAGTGCCGGCCTGACAGTTAGGACCACTGAAGCTTTCTTT.

The V and J genes are TRBV7-2 and TRBJ1-4; D remains ambiguous. The CDR3 is 14 amino acids. CDR1 is SGHTA and CDR2 is FQGNSA in the germline V gene. V was clipped by 5 bases and J by 6 bases, with 13 bases between them. Here the CDR3 DNA reads TGTGCCAGCAGCCGCGGGCGGGTAGATGAAAAACTGTTTTTT. Residues: CASSRGRVDEKLFF.

The chain links TRBV24-1 to TRBJ2-2; 7 bases map to TRBD2. The V gene's germline CDR1 is KGHDR and CDR2 SFDVKD. J lost 1 base, V lost 7 bases, and 11 bases had no gene match. The CDR3 sequence is 17 residues long. For the CDR3, the DNA is TGTGCCACCAGCCCGAGGGGCGGGGGATGGAACACCGGGGAGCTGTTTTTT. Translating gives CATSPRGGGWNTGELFF.

The genes are TRBV27 and TRBJ1-1; 12 nucleotides match TRBD1. Germline V gene data show CDR1 as MNHEY and CDR2 as SMNVEV (reference sequence). The J segment lost 5 bases and the V segment lost 5 bases, leaving 15 bases of the junction unmatched. The CDR3 consists of 18 residues. CDR3 nucleotides: TGTGCCAGCAGTATACTACGCGGGACAGGGGGCGGGTGGACTGAAGCTTTCTTT. Protein: CASSILRGTGGGWTEAFF.

This sequence joins TRBV3-1 (or the pseudogene TRBV3-2) and TRBJ2-1, with TRBD2 matching over 9 bases. From germline, CDR1 is LGHDT and CDR2 YNNKEL (reference sequence). CDR3 length equals 14 residues. The ends lost 1 base at V and 7 bases at J; junction bases unmatched: 2. The CDR3 here is CASSQGSGSNEQFF. The CDR3 nucleotides read TGTGCCAGCAGCCAAGGTAGCGGGAGTAATGAGCAGTTCTTC.

CDR3 nucleotide sequence: TGTGCCAGCAGCTCTCCCCCCCCTAGGAGCCCAGATACGCAGTATTTT. Translation: CASSSPPPRSPDTQYF. V gene TRBV3-1 (or the pseudogene TRBV3-2) combines with J gene TRBJ2-3, with D hard to call. Germline CDR1 and CDR2: LGHDT and YNNKEL (reference sequence). The CDR3 loop spans 16 amino acids. V was trimmed by 5 bases and J by 4 bases, leaving 19 bases between them.

The rearrangement links TRBV19 to TRBJ1-1; D is possibly TRBD1 (5 bases). CDR3 length equals 16 residues. Germline V gene lookup returns CDR1 LNHDA and CDR2 SQIVND (reference sequence). Trimming took off 3 bases at V and 7 bases at J, with 21 bases between the two ends. CDR3 bases: TGTGCCAGTAGTATGTGGGCAGGGTTAACTTCCAGTGAAGCTTTCTTT. Protein: CASSMWAGLTSSEAFF.

The chain couples TRBV29-1 to TRBJ2-7; 14 bases match TRBD2. The J segment lost 5 bases and the V segment lost 6 bases, leaving 9 bases of the junction unmatched. The germline V gene has CDR1 SQVTM and CDR2 ANQGSEA. The CDR3 totals 15 residues. In DNA, the CDR3 is TGCAGCGTCAATGGACTAGCGGGAGGAGTCGACGAGCAGTACTTC. It is translated as CSVNGLAGGVDEQYF.

This rearrangement joins TRBV30 to TRBJ1-6, with TRBD1 matching over 9 bases. CDR3 length: 15 amino acids. Losses at the gene ends were 1 base for V and 7 bases for J; bases not matched to a gene: 5. Germline V CDR1 and CDR2: GTSNPN, SVGIG (reference sequence). The CDR3 region is CAWSESGTGNSPLHF. The DNA of the CDR3 is TGTGCCTGGAGTGAATCCGGGACAGGGAATTCACCCCTCCACTTT.

The chain carries TRBV6-5 and TRBJ1-1, with 10 bases aligning to TRBD1. This CDR3 has 15 amino acids. Unmatched junction bases numbered 7, after V lost 9 bases and J lost 0 bases. The germline V gene has CDR1 MNHEY and CDR2 SVGAGI. CDR3 sequence: CASTGQGGMNTEAFF. Written as DNA, the CDR3 is TGTGCCAGTACCGGACAGGGGGGAATGAACACTGAAGCTTTCTTT.

CDR3 in DNA: TGCGCCAGCAGCTTGGAGGGGGGGCTGGTCTACGAGCAGTACTTC. This sequence encodes CASSLEGGLVYEQYF. J is TRBJ2-7 and V is TRBV5-1, with a possible D match to TRBD2 (7 bases). The CDR3 totals 15 residues. Germline-derived CDR1 and CDR2 are SGHRS and YFSETQ. Trimming took off 0 bases at V and 3 bases at J, with 13 bases between the two ends.

This clone was observed a single time. CDR3 sequence reads: CASSVDLGAYGYTF. The DNA for the CDR3 is TGTGCCAGCAGCGTAGATCTGGGGGCGTATGGCTACACCTTC. The genes are TRBV9 and TRBJ1-2; the D gene is possibly TRBD1 (6 bases). This CDR3 has 14 residues. CDR1 and CDR2 (germline): SGDLS, YYNGEE. The V end was cut by 0 bases, the J end by 5 bases, with 11 bases between.

For the CDR3, the DNA is TGTGCCAGCAGCTTGGGTCAGCGGGAAAAACTGTTTTTT. Translating it yields CASSLGQREKLFF. The chain has TRBV5-4 and TRBJ1-4; D gene uncertain. The CDR3 extends over 13 amino acids. V dropped 0 bases and J dropped 8 bases, with 8 bases sitting between them. Germline V gene data show CDR1 as SGHNT and CDR2 as YYREEE (reference sequence). The variable domain in full, with the rest retrieved from reference TRBV5-4 and TRBJ1-4, is ETGVTQSPTHLIKTRGQQVTLRCSSQSGHNTVSWYQQALGQGPQFIFQYYREEENGRGNFPPRFSGLQFPNYSSELNVNALELDDSALYLCASSLGQREKLFFGSGTQLSVL.

V is TRBV2 and J is TRBJ2-1, with 8 bases fitting TRBD1. CDR1 and CDR2 from the germline V gene are SNHLY and FYNNEI. The CDR3 has 15 amino acids. J gave up 4 bases and V 8 bases, and 10 bases lay outside the gene matches. The CDR3 loop reads CASYQGAARYNEQFF. The CDR3 region has the DNA TGTGCCAGCTACCAGGGGGCGGCGCGGTACAATGAGCAGTTCTTC.

This rearrangement joins TRBV24-1 to TRBJ1-1; D might be TRBD1 (6 bases). The CDR3 contains 15 residues. Germline V gene data show CDR1 as KGHDR and CDR2 as SFDVKD. V lost 3 bases to trimming and J lost 9 bases, with 19 bases between them. CDR3 in DNA: TGTGCCACCAGTGATGGGCGGGGGCGAAAAGCTCAAGCTTTCTTT. Residues: CATSDGRGRKAQAFF.

This chain connects TRBV2 to TRBJ2-5; maybe TRBD2 (6 bases). This CDR3 has 14 amino acids. V was pared by 2 bases and J by 5 bases, with 12 bases between. Per germline, CDR1 SNHLY and CDR2 FYNNEI. CDR3 DNA: TGTGCCAGCAGTGAACTCAATGGGGGGGAGACCCAGTACTTC. It specifies CASSELNGGETQYF.

The rearrangement links TRBV2 to TRBJ1-2; TRBD1 matches at 9 bases. Germline lookup yields CDR1 SNHLY and CDR2 FYNNEI. V shed 5 bases and J 7 bases; nucleotides not matched to a gene: 5. The CDR3 extends over 13 amino acids. The CDR3 DNA reads TGTGCCAGCAGTCAGGGACAGGGAGGTGGCTACACCTTC. Encoded protein: CASSQGQGGGYTF.

The rearrangement uses TRBV11-2 and TRBJ2-7, with TRBD1 matching 7 bases. From germline, CDR1 is SGHAT and CDR2 FQNNGV. Trimming at V came to 1 base and at J to 3 bases, leaving 3 bases not matched to a gene. This CDR3 is 14 amino acids long. Written as DNA, the CDR3 is TGTGCCAGCAGCTTAGCAGGGGGTGACTACGAGCAGTACTTC. This encodes CASSLAGGDYEQYF.

V and J are TRBV24-1 and TRBJ1-2; 8 nucleotides agree with TRBD1. J lost 6 bases, V lost 3 bases, and 5 bases had no gene match. The CDR3 spans 14 residues. From germline, CDR1 is KGHDR and CDR2 SFDVKD. The CDR3 reads CATSDLGQGHGYTF. The CDR3, as DNA: TGTGCCACCAGTGATCTTGGACAGGGTCATGGCTACACCTTC.

The sample holds a few counts of this clone. V gene TRBV4-3 combines with J gene TRBJ1-2; TRBD1 is a possible D gene (6 bases). The V gene's germline CDR1 is LGHNA and CDR2 YSLEER. The germline V and J ends were trimmed by 6 bases and 6 bases, with 14 bases remaining between them. The CDR3 is made up of 13 amino acids. The CDR3 region has the DNA TGCGCCAGCAGTCGTACAGGGCTGAATGGCTACACCTTC. This gives the protein CASSRTGLNGYTF.

The chain employs TRBV21-1 and TRBJ1-2; TRBD1, as called in the table, went unchecked against the DNA. TRBV21-1 is a documented pseudogene. The CDR3 loop spans 15 amino acids. The CDR3 DNA follows: TGTGCCACCAGCCCTTCTGGTGGGCAGAACTATGGCTACACCTTC. Its translation: CATSPSGGQNYGYTF.

This clone appeared once. This rearrangement joins TRBV7-8 to TRBJ1-5, with a weak D call TRBD1 (5 bases). The germline V gene encodes CDR1 SGHVS and CDR2 FQNEAQ. CDR3 size: 13 residues. V dropped 3 bases and J dropped 7 bases, with 10 bases sitting between them. The CDR3 reads CASSFGGRQPQHF. The CDR3 coding sequence is TGTGCCAGCAGCTTCGGGGGAAGGCAGCCCCAGCATTTT.